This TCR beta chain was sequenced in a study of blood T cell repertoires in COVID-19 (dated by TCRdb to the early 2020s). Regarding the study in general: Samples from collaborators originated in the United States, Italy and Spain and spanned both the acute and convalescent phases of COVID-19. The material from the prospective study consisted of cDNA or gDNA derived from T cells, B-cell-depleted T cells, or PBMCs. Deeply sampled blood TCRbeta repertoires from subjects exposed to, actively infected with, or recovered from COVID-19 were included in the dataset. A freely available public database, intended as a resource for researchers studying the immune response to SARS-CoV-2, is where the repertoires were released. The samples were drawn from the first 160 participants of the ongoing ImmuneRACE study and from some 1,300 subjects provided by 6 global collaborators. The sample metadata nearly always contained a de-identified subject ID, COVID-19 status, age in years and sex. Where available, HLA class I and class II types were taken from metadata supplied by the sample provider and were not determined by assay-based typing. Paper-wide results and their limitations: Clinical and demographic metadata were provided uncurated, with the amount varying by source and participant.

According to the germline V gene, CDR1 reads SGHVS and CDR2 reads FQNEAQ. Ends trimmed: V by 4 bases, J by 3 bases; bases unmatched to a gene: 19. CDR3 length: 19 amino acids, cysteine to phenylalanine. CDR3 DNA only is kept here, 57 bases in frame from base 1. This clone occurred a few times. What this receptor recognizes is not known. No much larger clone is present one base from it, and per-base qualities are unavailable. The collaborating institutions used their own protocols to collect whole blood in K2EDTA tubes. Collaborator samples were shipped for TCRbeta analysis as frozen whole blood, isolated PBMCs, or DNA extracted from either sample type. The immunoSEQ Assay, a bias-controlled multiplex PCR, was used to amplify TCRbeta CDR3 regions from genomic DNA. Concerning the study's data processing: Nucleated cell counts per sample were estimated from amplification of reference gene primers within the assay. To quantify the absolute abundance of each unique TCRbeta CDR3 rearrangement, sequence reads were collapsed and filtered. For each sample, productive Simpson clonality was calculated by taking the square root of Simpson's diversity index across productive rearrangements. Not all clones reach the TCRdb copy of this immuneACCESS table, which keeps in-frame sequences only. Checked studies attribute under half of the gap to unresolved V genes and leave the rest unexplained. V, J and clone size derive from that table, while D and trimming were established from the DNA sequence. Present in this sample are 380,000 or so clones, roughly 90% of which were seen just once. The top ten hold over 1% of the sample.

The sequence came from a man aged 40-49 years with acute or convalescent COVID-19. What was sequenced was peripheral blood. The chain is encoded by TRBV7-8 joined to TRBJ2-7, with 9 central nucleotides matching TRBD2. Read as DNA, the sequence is TGTGCCAGCAGCTACCCGTCCAAAGGCGGGGGGGCGACCTTCTACGAGCAGTACTTC. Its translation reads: CASSYPSKGGGATFYEQYF.